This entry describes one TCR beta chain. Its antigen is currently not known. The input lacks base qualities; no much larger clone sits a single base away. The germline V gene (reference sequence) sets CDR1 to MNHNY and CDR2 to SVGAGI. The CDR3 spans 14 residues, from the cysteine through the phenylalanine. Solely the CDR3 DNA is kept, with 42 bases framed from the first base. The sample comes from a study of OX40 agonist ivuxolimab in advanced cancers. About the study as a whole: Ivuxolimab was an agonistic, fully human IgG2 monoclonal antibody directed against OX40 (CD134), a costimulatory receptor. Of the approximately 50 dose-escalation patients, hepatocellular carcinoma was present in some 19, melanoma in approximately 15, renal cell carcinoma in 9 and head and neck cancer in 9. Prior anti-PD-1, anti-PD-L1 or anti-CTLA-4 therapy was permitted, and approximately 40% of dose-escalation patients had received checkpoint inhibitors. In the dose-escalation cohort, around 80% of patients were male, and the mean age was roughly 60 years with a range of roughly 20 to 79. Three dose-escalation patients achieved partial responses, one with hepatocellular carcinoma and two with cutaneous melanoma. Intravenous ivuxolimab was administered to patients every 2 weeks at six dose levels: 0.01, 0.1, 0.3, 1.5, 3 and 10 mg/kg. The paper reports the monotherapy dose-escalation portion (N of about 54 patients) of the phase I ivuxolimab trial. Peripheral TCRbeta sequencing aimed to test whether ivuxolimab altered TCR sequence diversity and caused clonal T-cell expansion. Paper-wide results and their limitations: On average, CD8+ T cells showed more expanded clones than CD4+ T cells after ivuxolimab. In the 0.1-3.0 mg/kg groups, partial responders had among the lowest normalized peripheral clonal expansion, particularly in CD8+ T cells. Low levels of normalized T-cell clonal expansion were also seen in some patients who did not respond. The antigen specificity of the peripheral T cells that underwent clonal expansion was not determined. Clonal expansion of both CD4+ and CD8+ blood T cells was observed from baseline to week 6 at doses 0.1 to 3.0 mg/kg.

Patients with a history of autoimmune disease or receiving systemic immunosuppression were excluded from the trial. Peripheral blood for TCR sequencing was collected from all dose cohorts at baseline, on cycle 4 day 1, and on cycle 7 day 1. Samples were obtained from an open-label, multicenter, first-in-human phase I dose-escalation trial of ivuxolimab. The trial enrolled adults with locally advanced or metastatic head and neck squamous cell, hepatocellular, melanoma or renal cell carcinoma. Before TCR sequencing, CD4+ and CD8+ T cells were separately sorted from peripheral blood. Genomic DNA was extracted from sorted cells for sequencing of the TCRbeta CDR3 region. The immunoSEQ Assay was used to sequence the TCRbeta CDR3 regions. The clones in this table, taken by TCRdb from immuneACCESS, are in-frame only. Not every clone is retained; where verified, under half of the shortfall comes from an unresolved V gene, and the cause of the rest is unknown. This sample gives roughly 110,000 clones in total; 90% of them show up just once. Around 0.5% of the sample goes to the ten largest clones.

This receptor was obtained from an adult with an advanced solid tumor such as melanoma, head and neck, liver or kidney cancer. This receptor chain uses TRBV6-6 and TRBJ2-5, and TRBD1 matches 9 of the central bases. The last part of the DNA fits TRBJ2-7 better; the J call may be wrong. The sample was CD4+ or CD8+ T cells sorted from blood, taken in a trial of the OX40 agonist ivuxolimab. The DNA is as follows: TGTGCCAGCAGTTACGGACAGGGGACCGACGAGCAGTACTTC. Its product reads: CASSYGQGTDEQYF.